The 27 T cell receptor beta chains below were found in one sample sequenced in a study of T cells in localized non-small cell lung cancer. TCRdb keeps only in-frame clones here, not all; method: immunoSEQ multiplex PCR. The sample lists roughly 72,000 clones, about nine tenths occurring once. The starting material was peripheral blood, obtained before any cancer treatment. The receptors were gathered from a male donor at least 60 years old with stage III squamous cell lung carcinoma.

This clone has just one count. The CDR3 loop is CASSPTVSGNTIYF. The CDR3 DNA reads as TGTGCCAGCAGCCCGACAGTTTCTGGAAACACCATATATTTT. The chain carries TRBV6-5 and TRBJ1-3; the D gene is possibly TRBD1 (5 bases). The CDR3 contains 14 residues. Germline V gene data show CDR1 as MNHEY and CDR2 as SVGAGI. Trimming removed 6 bases at V and 1 base at J, with 10 bases between.

The CDR3 DNA reads as TGTGCCAGCAGCGGGGTTAAGGGTTCGGACTATGGCTACACCTTC. Its protein is CASSGVKGSDYGYTF. V gene TRBV5-5 combines with J gene TRBJ1-2, with D unclear. Looked up from germline, CDR1 is SGHKS and CDR2 is YYEKEE (reference sequence). V lost 4 bases and J 3 bases, leaving 16 bases between the germline ends. The CDR3 contains 15 residues.

The J gene is TRBJ1-3, the V gene TRBV6-5; D not resolved. V lost 8 bases and J 4 bases, leaving 6 bases between the germline ends. This CDR3 has 11 amino acids. The germline V gene encodes CDR1 MNHEY and CDR2 SVGAGI. Written as DNA, the CDR3 is TGTGCCAGCGAGGTGGGAAACACCATATATTTT. Protein product: CASEVGNTIYF.

The rearrangement joins TRBV5-1 to TRBJ1-1, with D tentatively TRBD1 (5 bases). The V gene's germline CDR1 is SGHRS and CDR2 YFSETQ. This CDR3 spans 13 amino acids. V lost 4 bases and J lost 5, with 12 bases in between. In DNA, the CDR3 is TGCGCCAGCAGCATACAACGGGGGACTGAAGCTTTCTTT. Amino acids: CASSIQRGTEAFF. Supplemented by reference TRBV5-1 and TRBJ1-1, the full variable domain reads KAGVTQTPRYLIKTRGQQVTLSCSPISGHRSVSWYQQTPGQGLQFLFEYFSETQRNKGNFPGRFSGRQFSNSRSEMNVSTLELGDSALYLCASSIQRGTEAFFGQGTRLTVV.

The J gene is TRBJ2-2, the V gene TRBV5-6, with D possibly matching TRBD2 (5 bases). V lost 4 bases to trimming and J lost 5 bases, with 6 bases between them. Germline V lookup: CDR1 SGHDT, CDR2 YYEEEE. The CDR3 length is 12 residues. The CDR3 nucleotides read TGTGCCAGCAGCCTAGCAACCGGGGAGCTGTTTTTT. Its translation: CASSLATGELFF.

CDR3 nucleotide sequence: TGTGCCAGCAGCTCGGACACCTTCTCTGGAAACACCATATATTTT. Its translation is CASSSDTFSGNTIYF. The chain combines TRBV5-4 with TRBJ1-3, with D maybe TRBD1 (5 bases). This CDR3 spans 15 amino acids. V was pared by 3 bases and J by 0 bases, with 10 bases between. The germline gives CDR1 SGHNT, CDR2 YYREEE (reference sequence).

This rearrangement joins TRBV28 to TRBJ1-5; unclear D gene. V gave up 2 bases and J gave up 7 bases, with 9 bases separating them. Per the germline V gene, CDR1 is MDHEN and CDR2 is SYDVKM. This CDR3 contains 13 residues. The CDR3 nucleotides read TGTGCCAGCAGTTTAGCCCGTCCCCAGCCCCAGCATTTT. Translated: CASSLARPQPQHF.

The chain links TRBV29-1 to TRBJ2-3; D remains ambiguous. There are 12 residues in the CDR3. Germline V gene data show CDR1 as SQVTM and CDR2 as ANQGSEA. Trimming took off 6 bases at V and 6 bases at J, with 13 bases between the two ends. In DNA form, the CDR3 reads TGCAGCGTCTCTCCGGTGGTGGATACGCAGTATTTT. Its protein product is CSVSPVVDTQYF.

A single count supports this clone. The chain has TRBV7-6 and TRBJ1-4, with 9 bases fitting TRBD1. Per germline, CDR1 SGHVS and CDR2 FNYEAQ. This CDR3 contains 16 residues. The V and J ends lost 5 bases and 8 bases, in that order; junction bases with no gene match: 12. CDR3 amino acids: CASSPHHRGRGEKLFF. The CDR3 coding sequence is TGTGCCAGCAGCCCACACCACAGGGGGCGAGGGGAAAAACTGTTTTTT.

Details on this clone: The same CDR3 also results from other DNA sequences found in this sample. The CDR3 DNA follows: TGCGCCAGCAGCTTGGAGGCAGGGGATGGCTACACCTTC. This translates into CASSLEAGDGYTF. The rearrangement links TRBV5-1 to TRBJ1-2, with TRBD1 as a possible D gene (6 bases). The ends were cut back, 0 bases at V and 6 bases at J, with 9 bases in the middle. Germline V CDR1 and CDR2: SGHRS, YFSETQ. The CDR3 runs to 13 residues.

The rearrangement links TRBV28 to TRBJ1-5, with D perhaps TRBD1 (5 bases). The CDR3 runs to 16 residues. The germline V gene encodes CDR1 MDHEN and CDR2 SYDVKM. Trimming removed 3 bases at V and 2 bases at J, with 14 bases between. The CDR3 region is CASSLAGGSGNQPQHF. The CDR3 bases are TGTGCCAGCAGTTTGGCCGGGGGGAGCGGCAATCAGCCCCAGCATTTT.

The CDR3 nucleotides read TGTGCCAGTAGTATATTGGGAGAGACCCAGTACTTC. The encoded protein is CASSILGETQYF. The V gene is TRBV19, the J gene TRBJ2-5; unclear D gene. The germline gives CDR1 LNHDA, CDR2 SQIVND (reference sequence). The CDR3 is 12 residues long. With 2 bases removed from V and 4 bases from J, the gap between germline ends came to 5 bases.

This rearrangement joins TRBV19 to TRBJ1-5, with 8 positions matching TRBD1. This CDR3 has 15 residues. Per the germline V gene, CDR1 is LNHDA and CDR2 is SQIVND (reference sequence). V gave up 2 bases and J gave up 2 bases; unmatched junction bases: 2. CDR3 in DNA: TGTGCCAGTAGTATATCAGGGGGCGGCAATCAGCCCCAGCATTTT. Protein product: CASSISGGGNQPQHF.

The rearrangement uses TRBV19 and TRBJ2-1; no clear D gene. Trimming stripped 3 bases from V and 0 bases from J, with 12 bases between. This CDR3 comprises 16 residues. Germline V gene sequence: CDR1 LNHDA, CDR2 SQIVND (reference sequence). Here the CDR3 reads CASSIRTVSSYNEQFF. The CDR3 DNA sequence: TGTGCCAGTAGTATCCGGACGGTAAGCTCCTACAATGAGCAGTTCTTC.

This clone was recorded once. The genes are TRBV18 and TRBJ2-5; D gene uncertain. The CDR3 has 13 residues. The germline V gene has CDR1 KGHSH and CDR2 LQKENI. V was shortened by 3 bases and J by 2 bases, with 7 bases between the two germline ends. Here the CDR3 reads CASSPYGQETQYF. DNA for the CDR3: TGTGCCAGCTCACCTTACGGACAAGAGACCCAGTACTTC.

The sample holds one count of this clone. The J gene is TRBJ2-3, the V gene TRBV7-9; 10 bases fit TRBD2. Germline CDR1 reads SEHNR; CDR2 reads FQNEAQ (reference sequence). V lost 5 bases, J lost 7 bases, and 6 bases stayed unmatched. The length of the CDR3 is 14 residues. This CDR3 is CASSPPSGGYTQYF. The DNA for the CDR3 is TGTGCCAGCAGCCCGCCTAGCGGGGGTTATACGCAGTATTTT.

This chain joins TRBV5-1 and TRBJ2-6; TRBD1 matches 7 bases. Looked up from germline, CDR1 is SGHRS and CDR2 is YFSETQ. The CDR3 has 15 residues. The V segment lost 4 bases and the J segment 1 base; nucleotides outside the gene matches: 2. Here the CDR3 reads CASSRTGSGANVLTF. Written as DNA, the CDR3 is TGCGCCAGCAGCCGGACAGGTTCTGGGGCCAACGTCCTGACTTTC.

The chain links TRBV21-1 to TRBJ1-1; TRBD1 is taken as the D call from the table, unchecked against the DNA. TRBV21-1 constitutes a pseudogene. The CDR3 runs 17 residues. This CDR3 is CASSTVREQGLMYEAFF. As DNA, the CDR3 is TGTGCCAGCAGCACCGTAAGAGAACAGGGGCTAATGTATGAAGCTTTCTTT.

This sequence joins TRBV6-1 and TRBJ2-1; D is unresolved. V was trimmed by 4 bases and J by 9 bases, leaving 13 bases between them. The CDR3 spans 13 residues. Looked up from germline, CDR1 is MNHNS and CDR2 is SASEGT. The DNA for the CDR3 is TGTGCCAGCAGTGGCCGGACCCTTAGTGAGCAGTTCTTC. As protein: CASSGRTLSEQFF.

The chain links TRBV10-2 to TRBJ2-7; TRBD2 matches at 11 bases. The germline CDR1 and CDR2 sequences are WSHSY and SAAADI. The CDR3 length is 13 residues. The J segment lost 5 bases and the V segment lost 6 bases, leaving 3 bases of the junction unmatched. The CDR3 DNA reads TGCGCCAGCAGGACTAGCGGGGTAAACGAGCAGTACTTC. Translation: CASRTSGVNEQYF.

V gene TRBV5-8 combines with J gene TRBJ1-6; possible D gene TRBD1, 6 bases. CDR3 length equals 16 residues. Germline lookup yields CDR1 SGHTS and CDR2 YDEGEE. Trimming took off 4 bases at V and 0 bases at J, with 11 bases between the two ends. CDR3 sequence reads: CASSITGISYNSPLHF. The CDR3 DNA sequence: TGTGCCAGCAGCATAACAGGGATCTCCTATAATTCACCCCTCCACTTT.

This clone has more than one count but fewer than ten. V gene TRBV11-2 combines with J gene TRBJ2-1, with a weak D call TRBD2 (6 bases). The V and J ends lost 0 bases and 9 bases respectively, with 12 bases between them. The CDR3 length is 14 residues. Germline values: CDR1 SGHAT, CDR2 FQNNGV. The CDR3 DNA sequence: TGTGCCAGCAGCTTAGAGAGTGGGCGGGGTGAGCAGTTCTTC. Amino acids: CASSLESGRGEQFF. The whole variable domain, remainder taken from reference TRBV11-2 and TRBJ2-1, is EAGVAQSPRYKIIEKRQSVAFWCNPISGHATLYWYQQILGQGPKLLIQFQNNGVVDDSQLPKDRFSAERLKGVDSTLKIQPAKLEDSAVYLCASSLESGRGEQFFGPGTRLTVL.

This clone showed up just once. This sequence joins TRBV6-1 and TRBJ1-2; no firm D call. The V gene's germline CDR1 is MNHNS and CDR2 SASEGT. Trimming pared 4 bases from V and 4 bases from J, leaving 7 bases between. This CDR3 comprises 12 residues. CDR3 loop: CASSGYTYGYTF. The CDR3 DNA follows: TGTGCCAGCAGTGGCTACACCTATGGCTACACCTTC.

This clone was seen many times. The rearrangement uses TRBV7-2 and TRBJ2-7, with TRBD2 identical over 15 bases. The CDR3 is 16 amino acids. The junction had 3 bases not matched to a gene; V was cut back by 3 bases and J by 3 bases. The germline gives CDR1 SGHTA, CDR2 FQGNSA. The DNA for the CDR3 is TGTGCCAGCAGCTTGTTGGGACTAGCGGGGGGCTACGAGCAGTACTTC. Encoded protein: CASSLLGLAGGYEQYF.

This clone was seen a handful of times. Other DNA sequences within the sample encode an identical CDR3. The chain links TRBV7-2 to TRBJ2-3; TRBD2 agrees at 9 bases. The germline gives CDR1 SGHTA, CDR2 FQGNSA. J was trimmed by 1 base and V by 6 bases; bases with no gene match: 2. The CDR3 is made up of 14 amino acids. The CDR3 spells CASSPSGGTDTQYF. As DNA, the CDR3 is TGTGCCAGCAGTCCTAGCGGGGGCACAGATACGCAGTATTTT. The full variable domain, completed using reference TRBV7-2 and TRBJ2-3, is GAGVSQSPSNKVTEKGKDVELRCDPISGHTALYWYRQSLGQGLEFLIYFQGNSAPDKSGLPSDRFSAERTGGSVSTLTIQRTQQEDSAVYLCASSPSGGTDTQYFGPGTRLTVL.

The chain joins TRBV15 to TRBJ2-3; D uncertain. V lost 0 bases to trimming and J lost 1 base, with 8 bases between them. The germline V gene has CDR1 LNHNV and CDR2 YYDKDF (reference sequence). This CDR3 has 15 residues. In DNA form, the CDR3 reads TGTGCCACCAGCAGAGACGGATCAGGCACAGATACGCAGTATTTT. It translates to CATSRDGSGTDTQYF.

The chain employs TRBV6-5 and TRBJ2-6; D is unclear. V gave up 5 bases and J gave up 4 bases, with 12 bases separating them. CDR3 size: 15 residues. In germline, CDR1 is MNHEY, CDR2 SVGAGI. CDR3: CASSPLVSGANVLTF. The CDR3 DNA reads TGTGCCAGCAGTCCTCTGGTATCCGGGGCCAACGTCCTGACTTTC.